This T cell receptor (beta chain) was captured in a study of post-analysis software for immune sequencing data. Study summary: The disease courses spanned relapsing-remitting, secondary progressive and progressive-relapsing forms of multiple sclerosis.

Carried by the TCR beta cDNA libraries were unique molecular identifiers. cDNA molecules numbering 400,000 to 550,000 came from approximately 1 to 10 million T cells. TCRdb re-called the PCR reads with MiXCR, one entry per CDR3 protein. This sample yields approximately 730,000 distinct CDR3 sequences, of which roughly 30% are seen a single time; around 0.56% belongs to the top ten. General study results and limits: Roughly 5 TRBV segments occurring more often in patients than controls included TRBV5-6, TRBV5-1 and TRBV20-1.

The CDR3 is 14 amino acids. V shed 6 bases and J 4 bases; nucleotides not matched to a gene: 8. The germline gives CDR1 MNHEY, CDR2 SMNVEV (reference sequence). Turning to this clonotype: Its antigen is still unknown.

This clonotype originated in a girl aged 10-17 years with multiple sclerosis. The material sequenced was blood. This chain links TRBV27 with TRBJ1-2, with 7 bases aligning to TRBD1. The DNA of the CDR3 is TGTGCCAGCAGGACGACAGGGTCTAGCTATGGCTACACCTTC. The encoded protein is CASRTTGSSYGYTF.